Following are 31 T cell receptor beta chains from one sample sequenced in a study of blood T cell repertoires in COVID-19. Repertoires were generated with immunoSEQ multiplex PCR, while TCRdb's copy carries only in-frame clones and drops some. The sample consists of some 210,000 clones, 84% of them appearing once. The sample consisted of peripheral blood. The source is a woman in her fifties or sixties with active or convalescent COVID-19.

The gene calls are TRBV6-2 or TRBV6-3 and TRBJ2-5, with D possibly being TRBD1 (5 bases). Trimming shortened V by 2 bases and J by 2 bases, and 12 bases separated the two germline ends. The CDR3 consists of 15 residues. Germline-derived CDR1 and CDR2 are MNHEY and SVGEGT. CDR3: CASSYQGKGQETQYF. CDR3 nucleotides: TGTGCCAGCAGTTACCAGGGAAAGGGTCAAGAGACCCAGTACTTC.

This rearrangement joins TRBV6-1 to TRBJ1-5; tentative D call: TRBD1 (5 bases). The V gene's germline CDR1 is MNHNS and CDR2 SASEGT. Trimming removed 0 bases from V and 2 bases from J, with 17 bases in between. The CDR3 is made up of 18 amino acids. This CDR3 is CASSEALGQGRRNQPQHF. DNA of the CDR3: TGTGCCAGCAGTGAAGCGCTCGGGCAGGGTAGACGCAATCAGCCCCAGCATTTT.

The rearrangement links TRBV4-2 to TRBJ1-3, with D unresolved. Germline loops: CDR1 LGHNA, CDR2 YNFKEQ. Trimming pared 0 bases from V and 0 bases from J, leaving 9 bases between. This CDR3 comprises 16 residues. Here the CDR3 DNA reads TGTGCCAGCAGCCAAGAGCGGTCTCACTCTGGAAACACCATATATTTT. Encoded protein: CASSQERSHSGNTIYF.

The chain recombines TRBV11-2 with TRBJ2-5; TRBD1 matches 8 bases. V was clipped by 8 bases and J by 10 bases; unmatched bases: 18. The CDR3 runs to 15 residues. Looked up from germline, CDR1 is SGHAT and CDR2 is FQNNGV. CDR3 DNA: TGTGCCAGCGGCATCGGGTCAGGGGGCTCCTGGGACCAGTACTTC. Protein: CASGIGSGGSWDQYF.

The chain couples TRBV5-4 to TRBJ2-2; 9 bases fit TRBD2. The germline gives CDR1 SGHNT, CDR2 YYREEE (reference sequence). The trim removed 1 base at V and 5 bases at J, leaving 6 bases unmatched. CDR3 length: 16 amino acids. CDR3 DNA sequence: TGTGCCAGCAGCTTGAGGGGGACTAGCCGGACCGGGGAGCTGTTTTTT. As protein: CASSLRGTSRTGELFF.

The chain couples TRBV19 to TRBJ2-3; 14 bases agree with TRBD2. This CDR3 spans 16 amino acids. J lost 2 bases, V lost 7 bases, and 5 bases had no gene match. CDR1 and CDR2 from the germline V gene are LNHDA and SQIVND (reference sequence). The CDR3 nucleotides read TGTGCCAGTACCCGACTAGCGGGGGGGGCCACAGATACGCAGTATTTT. Protein sequence: CASTRLAGGATDTQYF.

This clone was seen a handful of times. The same CDR3 can be traced to other DNA sequences in this sample. This sequence joins TRBV12-3 or TRBV12-4 and TRBJ1-6; possible D gene TRBD1, 6 bases. The V end lost 5 bases, the J end lost 9 bases, and 11 bases lay between the germline ends. The length of the CDR3 is 13 residues. DNA for the CDR3: TGTGCCAGCAGTCCGACAGGCCTTTCACCCCTCCACTTT. Protein: CASSPTGLSPLHF.

The chain recombines TRBV18 with TRBJ2-4, with a weak D call TRBD1 (5 bases). The CDR3 is made up of 14 amino acids. Germline V gene sequence: CDR1 KGHSH, CDR2 LQKENI. V was shortened by 3 bases and J by 7 bases, with 13 bases between the two germline ends. CDR3 bases: TGTGCCAGCTCACCTCAGGGCGGCCAGAACATTCAGTACTTC. It translates to CASSPQGGQNIQYF.

This clone was found a few times. The rearrangement uses TRBV24-1 and TRBJ1-5, with D unresolved. The CDR3 sequence is 15 residues long. V was cut by 4 bases and J by 0 bases, with 9 bases left in between. CDR1 and CDR2 (germline): KGHDR, SFDVKD. Here the CDR3 DNA reads TGTGCCACCAGTGAGACCGGGTATAGCAATCAGCCCCAGCATTTT. Its translation is CATSETGYSNQPQHF.

V gene TRBV6-5 combines with J gene TRBJ1-6; D gene unclear. The CDR3 runs to 13 residues. From germline, CDR1 is MNHEY and CDR2 SVGAGI. The germline V and J ends were trimmed by 0 bases and 7 bases, with 4 bases remaining between them. The CDR3, as DNA: TGTGCCAGCAGTTACTCACGGAATTCACCCCTCCACTTT. Translation: CASSYSRNSPLHF.

The rearrangement links TRBV4-2 to TRBJ1-1; 8 bases match TRBD1. CDR1 and CDR2 (germline): LGHNA, YNFKEQ. After removal of 1 base from V and 1 base from J, the junction contained 8 bases not matched to a gene. CDR3 length equals 17 residues. CDR3 DNA sequence: TGTGCCAGCAGCCAAGGCGGACAGGGAGGGCGGAACACTGAAGCTTTCTTT. This gives the protein CASSQGGQGGRNTEAFF.

The chain is built from TRBV5-1 and TRBJ1-5, with D unclear. Germline V CDR1 and CDR2: SGHRS, YFSETQ. The CDR3 contains 13 residues. Trimming shortened V by 2 bases and J by 7 bases, and 10 bases separated the two germline ends. The CDR3 region is CASSLATDQPQHF. The DNA of the CDR3 is TGCGCCAGCAGCTTAGCAACAGACCAGCCCCAGCATTTT.

With regard to this clone: The sample contains more than one DNA sequence encoding this CDR3. The gene calls are TRBV3-1 (or the pseudogene TRBV3-2) and TRBJ2-3, with a tentative D call TRBD2 (6 bases). CDR1 is LGHDT, CDR2 YNNKEL, per germline (reference sequence). This CDR3 has 14 amino acids. With 1 base removed from V and 6 bases from J, the gap between germline ends came to 11 bases. CDR3 sequence: CASSQGGGADTQYF. DNA for the CDR3: TGTGCCAGCAGCCAAGGGGGCGGGGCGGATACGCAGTATTTT.

The rearrangement links TRBV6-4 to TRBJ1-1; no firm D call. Germline V lookup: CDR1 MRHNA, CDR2 SNTAGT. Trimming left V 1 base short and J 1 base short, with 13 bases between. The CDR3 extends over 16 amino acids. The CDR3 protein is CASSDLIKQANTEAFF. The CDR3 bases are TGTGCCAGCAGTGACTTGATTAAGCAGGCGAACACTGAAGCTTTCTTT.

The chain carries TRBV5-4 and TRBJ2-2; the D is unclear. This CDR3 has 15 amino acids. Germline-derived CDR1 and CDR2 are SGHNT and YYREEE (reference sequence). Deletions cut 6 bases from V and 0 bases from J, with 12 bases between. DNA for the CDR3: TGTGCCAGCACCCGGCGGCAACCGAACACCGGGGAGCTGTTTTTT. This gives the protein CASTRRQPNTGELFF.

The chain combines TRBV5-6 with TRBJ2-7; 10 positions match TRBD1. V lost 4 bases to trimming and J lost 1 base; unmatched junction nucleotides: 2. The V gene's germline CDR1 is SGHDT and CDR2 YYEEEE. This CDR3 comprises 14 residues. The CDR3 loop reads CASSRQGASYEQYF. In nucleotides, the CDR3 is TGTGCCAGCAGCAGACAGGGGGCGTCCTACGAGCAGTACTTC.

The rearrangement joins TRBV3-1 (or the pseudogene TRBV3-2) to TRBJ1-1; unclear D gene. This CDR3 has 13 amino acids. Germline-derived CDR1 and CDR2 are LGHDT and YNNKEL (reference sequence). V was cut by 1 base and J by 6 bases, with 9 bases left in between. CDR3 sequence reads: CASSQVRGAEAFF. DNA of the CDR3: TGTGCCAGCAGCCAAGTCCGGGGTGCTGAAGCTTTCTTT.

The gene calls are TRBV14 and TRBJ2-7, with D possibly being TRBD1 (6 bases). CDR1 is SGHDN and CDR2 is FVKESK in the germline V gene. Trimming took 3 bases from V and 3 from J, leaving 9 bases between them. The CDR3 spans 13 residues. CDR3 nucleotide sequence: TGTGCCAGCAGCCAGGGCAGGGGCTACGAGCAGTACTTC. As protein: CASSQGRGYEQYF.

The rearrangement uses TRBV9 and TRBJ2-7; TRBD2 agrees at 13 bases. From germline, CDR1 is SGDLS and CDR2 YYNGEE. V shed 0 bases and J 6 bases; nucleotides not matched to a gene: 3. The CDR3 totals 15 residues. The CDR3 protein is CASSVGTSGRTEQYF. In nucleotides, the CDR3 is TGTGCCAGCAGCGTAGGGACTAGCGGGAGAACCGAGCAGTACTTC.

The chain couples TRBV28 to TRBJ2-2; D gene unclear. The CDR3 consists of 13 residues. In germline, CDR1 is MDHEN, CDR2 SYDVKM. Trimming left V 9 bases short and J 1 base short, with 9 bases between. The CDR3 is CASYYRNTGELFF. The CDR3 DNA is TGTGCCAGTTATTACAGGAACACCGGGGAGCTGTTTTTT.

In nucleotides, the CDR3 is TGTGCCAGCAGCCCCCTGCGGTTACAGGGGGCAGATACGCAGTATTTT. Translation gives CASSPLRLQGADTQYF. V gene TRBV7-8 combines with J gene TRBJ2-3, with 8 bases aligning to TRBD1. Germline lookup yields CDR1 SGHVS and CDR2 FQNEAQ. The CDR3 is 16 amino acids. The ends lost 5 bases at V and 4 bases at J; junction bases unmatched: 11. The variable domain in full, completed from reference TRBV7-8 and TRBJ2-3, reads GAGVSQSPRYKVAKRGQDVALRCDPISGHVSLFWYQQALGQGPEFLTYFQNEAQLDKSGLPSDRFFAERPEGSVSTLKIQRTQQEDSAVYLCASSPLRLQGADTQYFGPGTRLTVL.

This clone showed up just once. This chain links TRBV2 with TRBJ1-5; D ambiguous. The CDR3 contains 14 residues. Trimming took 5 bases from V and 1 from J, leaving 9 bases between them. Germline CDR1 and CDR2: SNHLY and FYNNEI. DNA of the CDR3: TGTGCCAGCAGTAACGGGAACAGCAATCAGCCCCAGCATTTT. This translates into CASSNGNSNQPQHF.

This clone has just a few counts. This chain connects TRBV2 to TRBJ2-2, with 7 nucleotides matching TRBD1. V was pared by 5 bases and J by 6 bases, with 6 bases of the junction left unmatched. This CDR3 spans 14 amino acids. Germline CDR1 and CDR2: SNHLY and FYNNEI. The DNA of the CDR3 is TGTGCCAGCAGTACGACAGGGTGGGCCGGGGAGCTGTTTTTT. Its translation is CASSTTGWAGELFF.

The CDR3 spells CASITGTVNTEAFF. Here the CDR3 DNA reads TGTGCCAGCATCACAGGGACAGTGAACACTGAAGCTTTCTTT. This chain uses TRBV28 with TRBJ1-1, with 7 bases lining up with TRBD1. Trimming took 7 bases from V and 0 from J; bases not matched to a gene: 5. Germline V gene data show CDR1 as MDHEN and CDR2 as SYDVKM. This CDR3 contains 14 residues.

J is TRBJ2-2 and V is TRBV7-9, with TRBD2 matching 8 bases. Germline trimming cut 5 bases from V and 0 bases from J; bases unmatched to any gene: 5. This CDR3 region has 16 residues. Germline lookup yields CDR1 SEHNR and CDR2 FQNEAQ (reference sequence). Written as DNA, the CDR3 is TGTGCCAGCAGCCTCCGGGGGGGGCCGAACACCGGGGAGCTGTTTTTT. Translating it yields CASSLRGGPNTGELFF.

The gene calls are TRBV9 and TRBJ2-5; 9 positions match TRBD2. CDR1 and CDR2 (germline): SGDLS, YYNGEE. V trimming: 0 bases; J trimming: 1 base; junction bases outside the gene matches: 4. The length of the CDR3 is 16 residues. The DNA of the CDR3 is TGTGCCAGCAGCGTAGCTACAGCGGGGGGCCAAGAGACCCAGTACTTC. Its protein product is CASSVATAGGQETQYF.

V is TRBV6-5 and J is TRBJ2-7, with D perhaps TRBD2 (5 bases). Between the trimmed V and J ends, which lost 5 bases and 5 bases, there was a span of 10 bases. CDR1 MNHEY and CDR2 SVGAGI come from the germline V gene. The CDR3 length is 12 residues. CDR3 sequence (DNA): TGTGCCAGCAGTCGGGAAGGGAACGAGCAGTACTTC. Encoded protein: CASSREGNEQYF.

This chain uses TRBV28 with TRBJ2-7; 11 nucleotides agree with TRBD2. Germline values: CDR1 MDHEN, CDR2 SYDVKM. Trimming took 3 bases from V and 7 from J; bases not matched to a gene: 8. The CDR3 spans 15 residues. For the CDR3, the DNA is TGTGCCAGCAGTTTTGGCTTAGCGGGGGGGCGGGAGCAGTACGTC. Translation gives CASSFGLAGGREQYV.

V gene TRBV28 combines with J gene TRBJ2-7; D gene unclear. CDR3 length equals 11 residues. CDR1 MDHEN and CDR2 SYDVKM come from the germline V gene. V lost 4 bases to trimming and J lost 1 base, with 2 bases between them. The CDR3 DNA is TGTGCCAGCAGTTCTTCCTACGAGCAGTACTTC. This sequence encodes CASSSSYEQYF. Full variable domain (remainder filled in from reference TRBV28 and TRBJ2-7): DVKVTQSSRYLVKRTGEKVFLECVQDMDHENMFWYRQDPGLGLRLIYFSYDVKMKEKGDIPEGYSVSREKKERFSLILESASTNQTSMYLCASSSSYEQYFGPGTRLTVT.

The chain employs TRBV6-5 and TRBJ1-2; 7 nucleotides agree with TRBD1. Germline V gives CDR1 MNHEY, CDR2 SVGAGI. The CDR3 covers 14 residues. Unmatched junction bases numbered 4, after V lost 6 bases and J lost 0 bases. CDR3 nucleotides: TGTGCCAGCAGGACAGGGTCGGCTAACTATGGCTACACCTTC. This codes for CASRTGSANYGYTF.

This clone was seen a single time. J is TRBJ2-5 and V is TRBV12-2; the table's D call, TRBD2, was not checked against the DNA. TRBV12-2 is reported as a pseudogene. CDR3 length: 18 residues. This CDR3 reads CASRSPPEAGALQETQYF. The CDR3 DNA reads as TGTGCAAGTCGCTCCCCGCCCGAAGCGGGAGCGCTACAAGAGACCCAGTACTTC.